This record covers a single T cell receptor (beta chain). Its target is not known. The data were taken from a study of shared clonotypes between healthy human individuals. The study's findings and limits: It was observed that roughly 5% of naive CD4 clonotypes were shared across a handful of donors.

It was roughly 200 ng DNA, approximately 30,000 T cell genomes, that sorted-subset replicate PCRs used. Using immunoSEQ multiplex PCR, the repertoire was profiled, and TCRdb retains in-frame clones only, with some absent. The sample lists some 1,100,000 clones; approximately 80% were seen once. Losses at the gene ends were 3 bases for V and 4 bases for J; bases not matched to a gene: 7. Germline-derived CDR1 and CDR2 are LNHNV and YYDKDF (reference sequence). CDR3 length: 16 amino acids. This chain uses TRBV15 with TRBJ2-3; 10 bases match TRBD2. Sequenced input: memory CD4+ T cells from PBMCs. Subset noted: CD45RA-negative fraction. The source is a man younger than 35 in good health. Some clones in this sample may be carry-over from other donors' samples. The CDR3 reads CATSRGGLAGADTQYF. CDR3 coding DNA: TGTGCCACCAGCAGGGGGGGGCTAGCGGGAGCAGATACGCAGTATTTT.